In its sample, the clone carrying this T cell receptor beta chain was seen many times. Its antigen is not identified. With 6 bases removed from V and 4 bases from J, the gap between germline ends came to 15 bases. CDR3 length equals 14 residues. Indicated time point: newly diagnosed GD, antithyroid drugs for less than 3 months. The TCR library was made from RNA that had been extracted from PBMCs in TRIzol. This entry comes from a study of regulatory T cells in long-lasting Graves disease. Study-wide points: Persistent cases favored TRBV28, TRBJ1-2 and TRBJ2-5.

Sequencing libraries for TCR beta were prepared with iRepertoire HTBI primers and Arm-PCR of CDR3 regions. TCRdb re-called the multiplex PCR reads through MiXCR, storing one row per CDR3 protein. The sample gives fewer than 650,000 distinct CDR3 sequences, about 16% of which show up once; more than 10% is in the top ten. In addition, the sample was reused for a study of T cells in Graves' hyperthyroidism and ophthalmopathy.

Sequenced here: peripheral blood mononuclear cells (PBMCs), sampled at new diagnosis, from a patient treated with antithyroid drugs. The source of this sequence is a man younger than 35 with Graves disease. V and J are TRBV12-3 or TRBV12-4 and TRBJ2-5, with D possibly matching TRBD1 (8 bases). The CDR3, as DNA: TGTGCCAGCAGGGGAAACAGGGGGGGAGAGACCCAGTACTTC. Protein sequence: CASRGNRGGETQYF.